This T cell receptor beta chain derives from a study of regulatory T cells in long-lasting Graves disease. The study's findings and limits: Favoring TRBV28, TRBJ1-2 and TRBJ2-5 was a feature seen in persistent disease. The TCR repertoire of persistent Graves' patients was less diverse than that of newly diagnosed ones.

As concerns this clonotype: The antigen remains undetermined.

Germline CDR1 MNHEY, CDR2 SVGEGT. V dropped 6 bases and J dropped 8; count of bases not matched to a gene: 9. This CDR3 is built from 16 residues. The time point is: newly diagnosed GD, antithyroid drugs for less than 3 months. The TCR library was made from RNA extracted from PBMCs. According to the study, TCR beta libraries were built with iRepertoire HTBI primers and CDR3-region Arm-PCR. TCRdb redid the calling of the multiplex PCR reads with MiXCR, one entry per CDR3 protein. The data contain about 440,000 distinct CDR3 sequences, about 16% of them seen just once; the ten biggest clones take up around a tenth. This same sample was also taken into another study, of T cells in Graves' hyperthyroidism and ophthalmopathy. That source reports: HTBI primers were used for first-round RT-PCR of the TCR CDR3. Also found in blood were most expanded thyroid clonotypes above 0.001.

The sequence was obtained from a woman aged 25 to 45 with Graves disease. J is TRBJ2-1 and V is TRBV6-2 or TRBV6-3, with 14 bases identical to TRBD2. The sequencing here drew on peripheral blood mononuclear cells (PBMCs), taken at new diagnosis, from a patient treated with antithyroid drugs. This CDR3 reads CASRRRLAGGGDEQFF. CDR3 bases: TGTGCCAGCAGGCGCCGACTAGCGGGAGGGGGGGATGAGCAGTTCTTC.